This TCR beta chain was identified in a study of chemoradiotherapy in HPV16-positive cancers. V was pared by 1 base and J by 5 bases, with 18 bases between. The CDR3 is made up of 17 amino acids. The germline V gene has CDR1 SGHTA and CDR2 FQGTGA. The repertoire was sequenced with immunoSEQ multiplex PCR; TCRdb's copy has only in-frame clones and lacks some. Among about 12,000 clones listed, around 66% were seen once. The origin of this receptor is a human donor with HPV-associated anogenital cancer. Sample acquisition took place from a patient who underwent chemoradiotherapy. The chain combines TRBV7-3 with TRBJ2-1; no definite D call. The CDR3 protein is CASSLRRPTVVNNEQFF. DNA for the CDR3: TGTGCCAGCAGCTTAAGAAGACCAACGGTGGTAAACAATGAGCAGTTCTTC.